A selection of T cell receptor beta chains follows, all from one sample in a study of blood T cells in healthy people across ages. From the 5' RACE reads, TCRdb called clonotypes with MiXCR, one entry per CDR3 protein. The table lists about 780,000 distinct CDR3 sequences, about half of them singletons. The sample was blood. Receptors originate from an elderly man in good health. Both conserved end residues are part of each CDR3. The D gene is left open where the match is weak. Clone size is shown for a subset of rows, as once, few, many or a class of expanded clone.

TGCAGTGTCTTGGCCGGGAGCTACGAGCAGTACTTC	CSVLAGSYEQYF	few	.	TRBV20-1	TRBJ2-7
TGTGCCAGCAGCTTTTCCAGGGGGCTTCCCTACGAGCAGTACTTC	CASSFSRGLPYEQYF	.	TRBD1	TRBV9	TRBJ2-7
TGTGCCAGCAGCTTGGTGGGGGGGGACAGGGGGAGGAGGTATGAGCAGTTCTTC	CASSLVGGDRGRRYEQFF	.	TRBD1	TRBV5-4	TRBJ2-1
TGCAGTGCTAGACTTGGCGGTAGCACAGATACGCAGTATTTT	CSARLGGSTDTQYF	few	.	TRBV20-1	TRBJ2-3
TGCGCCAGCAGCCCGGGACGGAACGAGCAGTACTTC	CASSPGRNEQYF	few	.	TRBV5-1	TRBJ2-7
TGTGCCAGCAGCTGGACAGGGGGGTACGAGCAGTACTTC	CASSWTGGYEQYF	few	TRBD1	TRBV28	TRBJ2-7
TGTGCCAGCAGCCCACTAGGGGGGGAGAACACCGGGGAGCTGTTTTTT	CASSPLGGENTGELFF	.	.	TRBV14	TRBJ2-2
TGCGCCAGCAGCTTGGCCGGGGACACGAACACTGAAGCTTTCTTT	CASSLAGDTNTEAFF	.	.	TRBV5-1	TRBJ1-1
TGCAGTGCTCGTCGGGGTACCGGTGATGAAAAACTGTTTTTT	CSARRGTGDEKLFF	.	.	TRBV20-1	TRBJ1-4
TGCAGTGCGCAAGTTACAGGACGGGGCTCCTACAATGAGCAGTTCTTC	CSAQVTGRGSYNEQFF	.	.	TRBV20-1	TRBJ2-1
TGCGCCAGCAGCCAAAATCCCCCTTATGGCTACACCTTC	CASSQNPPYGYTF	few	.	TRBV4-3	TRBJ1-2
TGTGCCAGCAGCGACAATAGCGGGAGATCCTACAATGAGCAGTTCTTC	CASSDNSGRSYNEQFF	few	TRBD2	TRBV7-2	TRBJ2-1
TGTGCCAGCAGTGAAGGCGCGCGGCCGGAGAGAGAGACCCAGTACTTC	CASSEGARPERETQYF	.	.	TRBV2	TRBJ2-5
TGCGCCAGCAGCCAAGGACCGGGGACCTATAATTCACCCCTCCACTTT	CASSQGPGTYNSPLHF	.	.	TRBV4-1	TRBJ1-6
TGCAGTGCTCAAAGCAGGTTTGGGGACGGACACACAGATACGCAGTATTTT	CSAQSRFGDGHTDTQYF	.	.	TRBV20-1	TRBJ2-3
TGTGCCACCAGTGATGACACACCGGCCCTGAGTCGTGAGCAGTTCTTC	CATSDDTPALSREQFF	.	.	TRBV24-1	TRBJ2-1
TGCAGTGCTAGTAGGCTATACAATGAGCAGTTCTTC	CSASRLYNEQFF	many	.	TRBV20-1	TRBJ2-1
TGTGCCACCACCGGGACAGGGGGAGGTACGCAGTATTTT	CATTGTGGGTQYF	.	TRBD1	TRBV25-1	TRBJ2-3
TGCAGCGTTGGCAGGGGCGCACGAGAGACCCAGTACTTC	CSVGRGARETQYF	few	.	TRBV29-1	TRBJ2-5
TGTGCCAGCAGCCCACTAGCGGGAGTTACCACAGATACGCAGTATTTT	CASSPLAGVTTDTQYF	.	TRBD2	TRBV9	TRBJ2-3
TGCGCCAGCAGCCAAGACTCGGCCAGTTACACCGGGGAGCTGTTTTTT	CASSQDSASYTGELFF	.	.	TRBV4-3	TRBJ2-2
TGTGCCAGCAGGCCCACTAGCGGGAGAGCGTTTGGGGCCAACGTCCTGACTTTC	CASRPTSGRAFGANVLTF	few	TRBD2	TRBV7-9	TRBJ2-6
TGTGCCAGCAGTTTATACGGGGGCGGGTGGGATGGCTACACCTTC	CASSLYGGGWDGYTF	.	.	TRBV28	TRBJ1-2
TGTGCCAGCAGCCAAGGAGCGGGAGTTTTCAATGAGCAGTTCTTC	CASSQGAGVFNEQFF	.	TRBD2	TRBV4-2	TRBJ2-1
TGTGCCAGCAGCTTTAGGGCGGTTGTCTTTGAGACCCAGTACTTC	CASSFRAVVFETQYF	.	.	TRBV7-2	TRBJ2-5
TGCGCCAGCAGCTTGGTTGGGGGGAGCTCTGCTTTCTTT	CASSLVGGSSAFF	.	.	TRBV5-1	TRBJ1-1
TGTGCCAGCAGCCAGGACAGGGTTACCTACGAGCAGTACTTC	CASSQDRVTYEQYF	.	TRBD1	TRBV7-2	TRBJ2-7
TGTGCCAGCAGTTTTATCCCCCAGACAGCTAACTATGGCTACACCTTC	CASSFIPQTANYGYTF	few	.	TRBV27	TRBJ1-2
TGTGCCAGCAGTTTATGGGGGGACAGAAACATTCAGTACTTC	CASSLWGDRNIQYF	once	TRBD1	TRBV28	TRBJ2-4
TGTGCCAGCAGCTCAAACCGGGACACGCAGTATTTT	CASSSNRDTQYF	.	.	TRBV7-2	TRBJ2-3
TGTGCCACCAGTGATTCGGGACTAGCGGGAGGTAGAGATACGCAGTATTTT	CATSDSGLAGGRDTQYF	many	TRBD2	TRBV24-1	TRBJ2-3
TGTGCCAGCAGCGCCCCGGCCCCCAGGGATGAGCAGTTCTTC	CASSAPAPRDEQFF	.	.	TRBV21-1	TRBJ2-1
TGTGGCGAGTCAGGGGTTAGGCTTGCCTACGAGCAGTACTTC	CGESGVRLAYEQYF	many	.	TRBV12-3/TRBV12-4	TRBJ2-7
TGCAGCGTTGAAGAGGGGGCGAGGTATGGCTACACCTTC	CSVEEGARYGYTF	many	.	TRBV29-1	TRBJ1-2
TGTGCCAGCGACGGGAGGGGGACCTCCTACGAGCAGTACTTC	CASDGRGTSYEQYF	.	TRBD2	TRBV6-1	TRBJ2-7
TGCAGCGCTGGGGCTAGCTTCGGCGATGAGCAGTTCTTC	CSAGASFGDEQFF	many	.	TRBV29-1	TRBJ2-1
TGCAGTGCCCCAGAAGTAGGCGGGGTCTACGAGCAGTACTTC	CSAPEVGGVYEQYF	.	.	TRBV20-1	TRBJ2-7
TGTGCCAGCAGCCAAGACGGGACTAGCGGGACCTACTCCTACAAGGAGCAGTTCTTC	CASSQDGTSGTYSYKEQFF	.	TRBD2	TRBV14	TRBJ2-1
TGTGCCAGCAGTTACTCGAGGAATGGAGGGGCCACCGAGCAGTACTTC	CASSYSRNGGATEQYF	.	.	TRBV6-5	TRBJ2-7
TGTGCCAGCAGCTTAGGGGACAGCGGCACCCAGTACTTC	CASSLGDSGTQYF	few	TRBD1	TRBV7-6	TRBJ2-5